This entry is about one T cell receptor beta chain. Authors' analysis steps: Quantification of nucleated cells was approximated via reference gene primer amplification. Sequencing was performed with immunoSEQ multiplex PCR; in TCRdb, only in-frame clones are kept and a portion is missing. V and J calls plus clone size are reproduced from that table; the DNA served to infer D and trimming. The sample holds a few hundred thousand clones, more than 85% seen once. This sample was included in a study of blood T cell repertoires in COVID-19. Study details: Material from acute and convalescent COVID-19 was sourced from the United States, Italy and Spain. PBMCs, B-cell-depleted T cells, or T cells provided the cDNA or gDNA that made up the material.

V was trimmed by 1 base and J by 7 bases, leaving 10 bases between them. The CDR3 extends over 13 amino acids. In germline, CDR1 is MGHRA, CDR2 YSYEKL. The clonotype was recovered from a man aged 25 to 45 with acute or convalescent COVID-19. Sequencing input: peripheral blood. The chain combines TRBV4-1 with TRBJ1-2; possibly TRBD1 for D (6 bases). CDR3: CASSQVGRGGYTF. CDR3 DNA sequence: TGCGCCAGCAGCCAAGTGGGCAGGGGTGGCTACACCTTC.